The 21 T cell receptor beta chains below were found in one sample sequenced in a study of OX40 agonist ivuxolimab in advanced cancers. Assay used: immunoSEQ multiplex PCR; TCRdb lists only in-frame clones, some missing. The top ten clones hold less than 20% of a sample with 30,000 to 45,000 clones, 74% of them seen once. This specimen consisted of CD4+ or CD8+ T cells sorted from blood, obtained in a trial of the OX40 agonist ivuxolimab. The receptors stem from an adult with an advanced solid tumor such as melanoma, head and neck, liver or kidney cancer.

This chain connects TRBV30 to TRBJ1-1; TRBD1 might be the D (6 bases). The germline gives CDR1 GTSNPN, CDR2 SVGIG (reference sequence). Trimming cost V 4 bases and J 8 bases, with 17 bases left between them. The CDR3 loop spans 13 amino acids. CDR3 in amino acids: CAWNFNRGQEAFF. As DNA, the CDR3 is TGTGCCTGGAACTTTAATCGGGGGCAGGAAGCTTTCTTT.

A few counts support this clone. The chain links TRBV5-1 to TRBJ2-3; the D gene is possibly TRBD1 (6 bases). The ends were cut back, 7 bases at V and 4 bases at J, with 22 bases in the middle. Per germline, CDR1 SGHRS and CDR2 YFSETQ. The CDR3 length is 16 residues. DNA for the CDR3: TGCGCCAGCGGCACAACAGGGAAAATGGGTCCAGATACGCAGTATTTT. Translated, it gives CASGTTGKMGPDTQYF.

Within the sample, this clone is medium-sized. J is TRBJ2-7 and V is TRBV6-6; TRBD2 is a possible D gene (5 bases). Germline V lookup: CDR1 MNHNY, CDR2 SVGAGI (reference sequence). The CDR3 covers 12 residues. The V and J ends lost 2 bases and 4 bases respectively, with 6 bases between them. The CDR3 sequence is CASSYTGYEQYV. The DNA for the CDR3 is TGTGCCAGCAGTTACACGGGGTACGAGCAGTACGTC.

This clone occurred a few times. The J gene is TRBJ1-1, the V gene TRBV30; D gene unclear. The germline gives CDR1 GTSNPN, CDR2 SVGIG (reference sequence). This CDR3 is built from 13 residues. V was trimmed by 0 bases and J by 2 bases, leaving 7 bases between them. The CDR3 nucleotides read TGTGCCTGGAGTGTACTAGGAAACACTGAAGCTTTCTTT. Translated, it gives CAWSVLGNTEAFF. Supplemented by reference TRBV30 and TRBJ1-1, the full variable domain reads SQTIHQWPATLVQPVGSPLSLECTVEGTSNPNLYWYRQAAGRGLQLLFYSVGIGQISSEVPQNLSASRPQDRQFILSSKKLLLSDSGFYLCAWSVLGNTEAFFGQGTRLTVV.

This sequence joins TRBV7-9 and TRBJ2-3, with 7 positions matching TRBD2. V lost 5 bases to trimming and J lost 2 bases; unmatched junction nucleotides: 4. The V gene's germline CDR1 is SEHNR and CDR2 FQNEAQ (reference sequence). The CDR3 has 14 residues. Written as DNA, the CDR3 is TGTGCCAGCAGCGCTGGACTAGTCACAGATACGCAGTATTTT. Protein product: CASSAGLVTDTQYF.

By proportion, this clone is medium-sized. J is TRBJ1-1 and V is TRBV5-1; weak D call: TRBD1 (5 bases). Germline V lookup: CDR1 SGHRS, CDR2 YFSETQ. V was cut by 3 bases and J by 1 base, with 13 bases left in between. This CDR3 has 15 residues. Here the CDR3 DNA reads TGCGCCAGCAGCTGGTACTATCAGGGGAACACTGAAGCTTTCTTT. Translation: CASSWYYQGNTEAFF.

The gene calls are TRBV19 and TRBJ2-5; TRBD2 aligns across 7 bases. After removal of 3 bases from V and 5 bases from J, the junction contained 9 bases not matched to a gene. This CDR3 spans 15 amino acids. Germline lookup yields CDR1 LNHDA and CDR2 SQIVND (reference sequence). For the CDR3, the DNA is TGTGCCAGTAGTATGAGCGGGGCCCCTGGGGAGACCCAGTACTTC. Translating it yields CASSMSGAPGETQYF.

The DNA of the CDR3 is TGCAGCGTCCGGTTTGGGACAGGGGGCTTTGAGCAGTTCTTC. Encoded protein: CSVRFGTGGFEQFF. This rearrangement joins TRBV29-1 to TRBJ2-1; 12 nucleotides match TRBD1. CDR3 length equals 14 residues. The germline V gene has CDR1 SQVTM and CDR2 ANQGSEA. With 6 bases clipped from V and 9 bases from J, the junction kept 9 bases outside the gene matches.

The rearrangement links TRBV15 to TRBJ2-7; D is undetermined. Trimming removed 3 bases at V and 3 bases at J, with 12 bases between. Germline CDR1 is LNHNV and CDR2 is YYDKDF (reference sequence). The CDR3 is 14 residues long. The CDR3: CATSSTTGYYEQYF. In DNA, the CDR3 is TGTGCCACCAGCAGCACGACCGGATACTACGAGCAGTACTTC.

This chain connects TRBV7-2 to TRBJ1-2, with 8 bases matching TRBD1. The CDR3 length is 16 residues. V shed 1 base and J 2 bases; nucleotides not matched to a gene: 6. The V gene's germline CDR1 is SGHTA and CDR2 FQGNSA. For the CDR3, the DNA is TGTGCCAGCAGCTTAGACGCAGGGGGCAAGAACTATGGCTACACCTTC. Its translation: CASSLDAGGKNYGYTF. The full variable domain, with the rest looked up from reference TRBV7-2 and TRBJ1-2, is GAGVSQSPSNKVTEKGKDVELRCDPISGHTALYWYRQSLGQGLEFLIYFQGNSAPDKSGLPSDRFSAERTGGSVSTLTIQRTQQEDSAVYLCASSLDAGGKNYGYTFGSGTRLTVV.

The rearrangement joins TRBV19 to TRBJ1-3; TRBD1 matches 7 bases. Per the germline V gene, CDR1 is LNHDA and CDR2 is SQIVND (reference sequence). The CDR3 is 15 residues long. The V segment lost 4 bases and the J segment 5 bases; nucleotides outside the gene matches: 8. Written as DNA, the CDR3 is TGTGCCAGTAGTAGCACGACAGGGAACAGAAACACCATATATTTT. Its protein is CASSSTTGNRNTIYF.

The rearrangement joins TRBV11-2 to TRBJ1-2; D is ambiguous. Looked up from germline, CDR1 is SGHAT and CDR2 is FQNNGV. The CDR3 loop spans 14 amino acids. Trimming stripped 3 bases from V and 2 bases from J, with 10 bases between. The CDR3, as DNA: TGTGCCAGCAGCTTTAGTACCGGAAACTATGGCTACACCTTC. Its protein product is CASSFSTGNYGYTF.

The chain carries TRBV5-1 and TRBJ2-1; 9 nucleotides match TRBD1. The CDR3 sequence is 16 residues long. The J segment lost 6 bases and the V segment lost 3 bases, leaving 10 bases of the junction unmatched. Germline CDR1 and CDR2: SGHRS and YFSETQ. CDR3 sequence reads: CASSWGGDREGNEQFF. CDR3 nucleotide sequence: TGCGCCAGCAGCTGGGGCGGGGACAGGGAGGGCAATGAGCAGTTCTTC. The entire variable domain, with the rest obtained from reference TRBV5-1 and TRBJ2-1, is as follows: KAGVTQTPRYLIKTRGQQVTLSCSPISGHRSVSWYQQTPGQGLQFLFEYFSETQRNKGNFPGRFSGRQFSNSRSEMNVSTLELGDSALYLCASSWGGDREGNEQFFGPGTRLTVL.

The V call is TRBV6-1, the J call TRBJ1-5; TRBD1 matches at 9 bases. Germline CDR1 reads MNHNS; CDR2 reads SASEGT. This CDR3 comprises 13 residues. V shed 6 bases and J 6 bases; nucleotides not matched to a gene: 3. CDR3 residues: CASRDRGVQPQHF. The DNA of the CDR3 is TGTGCCAGCAGAGACAGGGGGGTTCAGCCCCAGCATTTT.

This rearrangement joins TRBV4-1 to TRBJ2-1, with 9 bases lining up with TRBD1. The germline V gene encodes CDR1 MGHRA and CDR2 YSYEKL. CDR3 length equals 16 residues. The V and J ends lost 4 bases and 3 bases, in that order; junction bases with no gene match: 7. The CDR3 spells CASSPEGTGNYNEQFF. CDR3 DNA: TGCGCCAGCAGCCCGGAAGGGACAGGGAACTACAATGAGCAGTTCTTC.

This rearrangement joins TRBV6-1 to TRBJ1-1; 7 bases map to TRBD1. The CDR3 runs to 15 residues. With V trimmed by 4 bases and J by 4 bases, 9 bases remained unmatched. Per the germline V gene, CDR1 is MNHNS and CDR2 is SASEGT. CDR3 sequence reads: CASSALQGRATEAFF. The CDR3 region has the DNA TGTGCCAGCAGTGCGCTACAGGGGAGGGCCACTGAAGCTTTCTTT.

As to this clone: At one end the junction does not follow the germline gene, possibly because of a read error. The V call is TRBV5-6, the J call TRBJ2-3; D is uncertain. Per germline, CDR1 SGHDT and CDR2 YYEEEE. CDR3 length: 15 amino acids. CDR3 loop: CASSLALGGTDMQYF. CDR3 nucleotides: TGTGCCAGCAGCTTGGCGTTGGGTGGCACAGATATGCAGTATTTT.

The V call is TRBV7-3, the J call TRBJ2-3, with TRBD1 matching 10 bases. The CDR3 spans 16 residues. The V segment lost 0 bases and the J segment 3 bases; nucleotides outside the gene matches: 3. Germline CDR1 reads SGHTA; CDR2 reads FQGTGA. The CDR3 DNA is TGTGCCAGCAGCTTAACGAGGGACAGGGGAACAGATACGCAGTATTTT. Translation gives CASSLTRDRGTDTQYF.

The chain combines TRBV6-6 with TRBJ2-2; 7 positions agree with TRBD1. Germline CDR1 reads MNHNY; CDR2 reads SVGAGI (reference sequence). The CDR3 sequence is 15 residues long. Trimming at V came to 5 bases and at J to 5 bases, leaving 8 bases not matched to a gene. The CDR3 nucleotides are TGTGCCAGCAGTCCCACAGGGGTGGGGACCGGGGAGCTGTTTTTT. It specifies CASSPTGVGTGELFF.

The chain recombines TRBV28 with TRBJ2-7; D possibly corresponds to TRBD2 (5 bases). CDR1 and CDR2 from the germline V gene are MDHEN and SYDVKM. The CDR3 runs 14 residues. V lost 1 base and J 7 bases, leaving 14 bases between the germline ends. The DNA for the CDR3 is TGTGCCAGCAGTTTATTACAGTCCGGAGGAGAGCAGTACTTC. Its translation is CASSLLQSGGEQYF.

The chain recombines TRBV9 with TRBJ2-7; 9 nucleotides match TRBD2. CDR1 SGDLS and CDR2 YYNGEE come from the germline V gene. The CDR3 is made up of 15 amino acids. The V segment lost 4 bases and the J segment 0 bases; nucleotides outside the gene matches: 5. This chain's CDR3 is CASSPGLAFSYEQYF. CDR3 nucleotide sequence: TGTGCCAGCAGCCCCGGACTAGCGTTCTCCTACGAGCAGTACTTC. The full variable domain, rest sourced from reference TRBV9 and TRBJ2-7, is DSGVTQTPKHLITATGQRVTLRCSPRSGDLSVYWYQQSLDQGLQFLIQYYNGEERAKGNILERFSAQQFPDLHSELNLSSLELGDSALYFCASSPGLAFSYEQYFGPGTRLTVT.